The 14 T cell receptor beta chains given below trace back to one sample, sequenced in a study of OX40 agonist ivuxolimab in advanced cancers. The library was built by means of the immunoSEQ multiplex PCR assay. Entries here come from immuneACCESS through TCRdb and include only in-frame sequences with V and J called. Some clones fail to appear in such tables; in the studies checked, an unresolved V gene covers under half of the shortfall, and the cause of the remainder is unknown. Within this sample are about 79,000 clones, with around 94% of them counted one time only. Around 10% of the sample comes from the top ten. This specimen was CD4+ or CD8+ T cells sorted from blood, taken in a trial of the OX40 agonist ivuxolimab. The source is an adult with an advanced solid tumor such as melanoma, head and neck, liver or kidney cancer.

This chain uses TRBV7-8 with TRBJ1-1; unclear D gene. The V gene lost 5 bases and the J gene lost 4 bases, with 17 bases spanning the gap. The CDR3 is 15 amino acids. Germline values: CDR1 SGHVS, CDR2 FQNEAQ. CDR3 in DNA: TGTGCCAGCAGCGCGGGCATTAAGTCTTCCACTGAAGCTTTCTTT. It is translated as CASSAGIKSSTEAFF. The full variable domain, its missing parts supplied by reference TRBV7-8 and TRBJ1-1, is GAGVSQSPRYKVAKRGQDVALRCDPISGHVSLFWYQQALGQGPEFLTYFQNEAQLDKSGLPSDRFFAERPEGSVSTLKIQRTQQEDSAVYLCASSAGIKSSTEAFFGQGTRLTVV.

The chain couples TRBV28 to TRBJ2-1, with D tentatively TRBD2 (5 bases). The CDR3 contains 17 residues. Germline V gives CDR1 MDHEN, CDR2 SYDVKM. Trimming stripped 2 bases from V and 0 bases from J, with 14 bases between. The CDR3 coding sequence is TGTGCCAGCAGTTTAGCCCCGCGGAGGAGCTCCTACAATGAGCAGTTCTTC. Its protein is CASSLAPRRSSYNEQFF.

This clone was seen once. The chain recombines TRBV5-1 with TRBJ1-1; D uncertain. The V gene's germline CDR1 is SGHRS and CDR2 YFSETQ. Between the trimmed V and J ends, which lost 4 bases and 0 bases, there was a span of 7 bases. This CDR3 has 13 residues. CDR3 bases: TGCGCCAGCAGCGAAGTGATGAACACTGAAGCTTTCTTT. As protein: CASSEVMNTEAFF.

The table lists this clone with a few counts. The V call is TRBV30, the J call TRBJ1-1; 7 bases line up with TRBD1. From germline, CDR1 is GTSNPN and CDR2 SVGIG (reference sequence). V was clipped by 4 bases and J by 4 bases; unmatched bases: 6. The CDR3 is made up of 13 amino acids. CDR3 coding DNA: TGTGCCTGGATCCGAGAGGGGGCCACTGAAGCTTTCTTT. Amino acids: CAWIREGATEAFF.

This sequence joins TRBV7-6 and TRBJ2-3; tentatively, D is TRBD2 (5 bases). There are 15 residues in the CDR3. The germline V gene has CDR1 SGHVS and CDR2 FNYEAQ. V lost 0 bases, J lost 0 bases, and 7 bases lay in between. CDR3 residues: CASSLAGGSTDTQYF. In DNA form, the CDR3 reads TGTGCCAGCAGCTTAGCTGGCGGGAGCACAGATACGCAGTATTTT.

This clone occurred once. This rearrangement joins TRBV28 to TRBJ1-5; D remains ambiguous. Trimming took 3 bases from V and 7 from J, leaving 16 bases between them. This CDR3 comprises 15 residues. Germline assignment: CDR1 MDHEN and CDR2 SYDVKM. The CDR3 DNA follows: TGTGCCAGCAGTTTCCTTCCGGGCAGAGGACAGCCCCAGCATTTT. This encodes CASSFLPGRGQPQHF. The full variable domain, completed using reference TRBV28 and TRBJ1-5, is DVKVTQSSRYLVKRTGEKVFLECVQDMDHENMFWYRQDPGLGLRLIYFSYDVKMKEKGDIPEGYSVSREKKERFSLILESASTNQTSMYLCASSFLPGRGQPQHFGDGTRLSIL.

The chain uses TRBV7-8 and TRBJ1-1; 11 bases map to TRBD1. V was clipped by 5 bases and J by 7 bases; unmatched bases: 6. Looked up from germline, CDR1 is SGHVS and CDR2 is FQNEAQ. CDR3 length: 14 residues. The CDR3 protein is CASSAGTGGIEAFF. CDR3 in DNA: TGTGCCAGCAGCGCCGGGACAGGGGGTATTGAAGCTTTCTTT.

The chain combines TRBV27 with TRBJ2-7, with 8 bases lining up with TRBD2. J lost 2 bases, V lost 6 bases, and 6 bases had no gene match. CDR1 MNHEY and CDR2 SMNVEV come from the germline V gene (reference sequence). The CDR3 sequence is 14 residues long. This CDR3 is CASSPTSGTYEQYF. The CDR3 nucleotides are TGTGCCAGCAGCCCCACTAGCGGAACCTACGAGCAGTACTTC.

The chain combines TRBV9 with TRBJ1-4; D unclear. This CDR3 comprises 11 residues. Trimming shortened V by 4 bases and J by 6 bases, and 4 bases separated the two germline ends. Germline assignment: CDR1 SGDLS and CDR2 YYNGEE. CDR3 DNA sequence: TGTGCCAGCAGCCGAGATGAAAAACTGTTTTTT. Its protein product is CASSRDEKLFF.

This rearrangement joins TRBV7-9 to TRBJ2-2; maybe TRBD1 (6 bases). Germline V gene data show CDR1 as SEHNR and CDR2 as FQNEAQ (reference sequence). The CDR3 runs to 14 residues. V was shortened by 4 bases and J by 8 bases, with 14 bases between the two germline ends. CDR3 in DNA: TGTGCCAGCAGCTCCGGGACATTAAGTGGGGAGCTGTTTTTT. Its protein is CASSSGTLSGELFF.

The V call is TRBV30, the J call TRBJ1-5, with D possibly matching TRBD1 (6 bases). This CDR3 has 17 residues. The V end lost 3 bases, the J end lost 4 bases, and 22 bases lay between the germline ends. Germline lookup yields CDR1 GTSNPN and CDR2 SVGIG (reference sequence). The CDR3 loop reads CAWSPGAGAGGNQPQHF. The CDR3 DNA reads as TGTGCCTGGAGCCCCGGGGCAGGGGCTGGGGGGAATCAGCCCCAGCATTTT. The full variable domain, with the rest looked up from reference TRBV30 and TRBJ1-5, is SQTIHQWPATLVQPVGSPLSLECTVEGTSNPNLYWYRQAAGRGLQLLFYSVGIGQISSEVPQNLSASRPQDRQFILSSKKLLLSDSGFYLCAWSPGAGAGGNQPQHFGDGTRLSIL.

The V gene is TRBV7-9, the J gene TRBJ2-5; 9 nucleotides align to TRBD1. Germline CDR1 SEHNR, CDR2 FQNEAQ (reference sequence). The CDR3 loop spans 16 amino acids. The V gene end was trimmed by 3 bases and the J gene end by 3 bases; junction bases not matched to a gene: 8. CDR3 region: CASSFPGTGTKETQYF. CDR3 DNA: TGTGCCAGCAGCTTCCCCGGGACAGGGACGAAAGAGACCCAGTACTTC.

This CDR3 reads CASSYRTLNEQFF. The CDR3 nucleotides are TGTGCCAGCAGTTACCGGACGCTTAATGAGCAGTTCTTC. The chain combines TRBV6-5 with TRBJ2-1, with D unresolved. The CDR3 loop spans 13 amino acids. The ends were cut back, 2 bases at V and 7 bases at J, with 9 bases in the middle. Germline V gene sequence: CDR1 MNHEY, CDR2 SVGAGI.

V is TRBV4-3 and J is TRBJ1-2, with a tentative D call TRBD1 (5 bases). Trimming removed 0 bases from V and 6 bases from J, with 14 bases in between. The CDR3 has 15 residues. Looked up from germline, CDR1 is LGHNA and CDR2 is YSLEER. Here the CDR3 reads CASSQDSGVRDGYTF. CDR3 sequence (DNA): TGCGCCAGCAGCCAAGATAGCGGGGTCAGGGATGGCTACACCTTC.